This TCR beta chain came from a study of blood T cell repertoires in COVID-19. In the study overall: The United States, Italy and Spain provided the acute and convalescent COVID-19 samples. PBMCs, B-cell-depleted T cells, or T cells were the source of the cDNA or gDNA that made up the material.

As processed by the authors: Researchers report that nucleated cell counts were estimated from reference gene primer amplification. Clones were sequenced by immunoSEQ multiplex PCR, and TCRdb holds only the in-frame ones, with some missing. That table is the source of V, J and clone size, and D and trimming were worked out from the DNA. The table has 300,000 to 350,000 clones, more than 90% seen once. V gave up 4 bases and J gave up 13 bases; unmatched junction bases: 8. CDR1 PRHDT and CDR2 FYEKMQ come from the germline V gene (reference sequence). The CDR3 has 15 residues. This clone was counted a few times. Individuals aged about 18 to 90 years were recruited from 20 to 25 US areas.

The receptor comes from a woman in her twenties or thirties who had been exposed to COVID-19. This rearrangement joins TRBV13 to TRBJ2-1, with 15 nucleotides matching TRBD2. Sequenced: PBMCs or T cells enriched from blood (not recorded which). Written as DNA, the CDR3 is TGTGCCAGCAGCTCCGGGACTAGCGGGGGGCTTAGTCAGTTCTTC. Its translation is CASSSGTSGGLSQFF.